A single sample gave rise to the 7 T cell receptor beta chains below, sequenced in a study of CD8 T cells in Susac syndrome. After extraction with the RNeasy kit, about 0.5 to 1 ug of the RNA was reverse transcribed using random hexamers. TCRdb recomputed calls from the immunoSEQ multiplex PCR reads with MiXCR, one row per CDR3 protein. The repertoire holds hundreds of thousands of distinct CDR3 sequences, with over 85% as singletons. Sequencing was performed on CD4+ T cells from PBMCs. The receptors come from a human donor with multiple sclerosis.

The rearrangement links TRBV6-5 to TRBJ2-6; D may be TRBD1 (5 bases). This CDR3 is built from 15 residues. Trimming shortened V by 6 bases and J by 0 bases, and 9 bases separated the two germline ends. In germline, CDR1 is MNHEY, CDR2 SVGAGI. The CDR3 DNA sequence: TGTGCCAGCAGCCGACAGCCCTCTGGGGCCAACGTCCTGACTTTC. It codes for CASSRQPSGANVLTF.

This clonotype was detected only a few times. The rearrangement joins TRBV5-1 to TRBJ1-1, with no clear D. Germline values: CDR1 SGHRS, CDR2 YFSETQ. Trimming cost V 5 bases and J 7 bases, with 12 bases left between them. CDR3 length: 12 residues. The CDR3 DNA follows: TGCGCCAGCAGGCTTTCGGGGAGTGAAGCTTTCTTT. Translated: CASRLSGSEAFF.

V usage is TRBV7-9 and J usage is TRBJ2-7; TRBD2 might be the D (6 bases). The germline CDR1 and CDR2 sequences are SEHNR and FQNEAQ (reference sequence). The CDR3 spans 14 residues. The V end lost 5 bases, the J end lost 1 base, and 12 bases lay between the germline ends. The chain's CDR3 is CASSRSGDSYEQYF. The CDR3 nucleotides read TGTGCCAGCAGCCGGTCGGGGGATTCCTACGAGCAGTACTTC.

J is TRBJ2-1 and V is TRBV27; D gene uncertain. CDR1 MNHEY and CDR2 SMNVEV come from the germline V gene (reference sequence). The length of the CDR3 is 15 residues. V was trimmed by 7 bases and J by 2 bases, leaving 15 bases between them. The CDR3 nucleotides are TGTGCCAGCACTGGGAAAGAACCCCCCTACAATGAGCAGTTCTTC. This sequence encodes CASTGKEPPYNEQFF.

The CDR3 DNA sequence: TGTGCCAGCAGGACCCTGACAGGGTACGGAAACACCATATATTTT. Translation: CASRTLTGYGNTIYF. J is TRBJ1-3 and V is TRBV2, with TRBD1 identical over 7 bases. With 6 bases clipped from V and 4 bases from J, the junction kept 9 bases outside the gene matches. This CDR3 contains 15 residues. The germline gives CDR1 SNHLY, CDR2 FYNNEI.

The CDR3 reads CASSRDEGRSYGYTF. In nucleotides, the CDR3 is TGTGCCAGCAGCCGCGACGAAGGGAGGAGCTATGGCTACACCTTC. This chain links TRBV14 with TRBJ1-2; D is unclear. Germline V gene lookup returns CDR1 SGHDN and CDR2 FVKESK. This CDR3 has 15 residues. V was cut by 4 bases and J by 4 bases, with 16 bases left in between.

The CDR3 protein is CASAGFGNQPQHF. The CDR3 DNA sequence: TGCGCCAGCGCCGGGTTTGGCAATCAGCCCCAGCATTTT. This chain joins TRBV23-1 and TRBJ1-5; D remains unclear. TRBV23-1 belongs to the ORF category, with a function that is uncertain. Trimming pared 8 bases from V and 2 bases from J, leaving 10 bases between. The CDR3 loop spans 13 amino acids.